The 21 T cell receptor beta chains below all came from one sample that was sequenced in a study of blood T cell repertoires in COVID-19. Here immunoSEQ multiplex PCR was the method, and the copy in TCRdb shows in-frame clones only, minus some. The data contain roughly 340,000 clones, around 87% of them seen just once; the ten biggest clones take up around 2%. The sequenced sample consisted of PBMCs or T cells enriched from blood (not recorded which). The receptors shown here come from a man in his forties in a cohort exposed to, infected with or recovered from COVID-19 (not recorded which).

The rearrangement links TRBV7-8 to TRBJ2-4; D possibly corresponds to TRBD2 (5 bases). CDR1 and CDR2 (germline): SGHVS, FQNEAQ. The CDR3 sequence is 17 residues long. Trimming stripped 6 bases from V and 3 bases from J, with 21 bases between. The CDR3 here is CASSAGVLGSGKNIQYF. CDR3 nucleotide sequence: TGTGCCAGCAGTGCCGGTGTGTTGGGGAGTGGCAAAAACATTCAGTACTTC.

CDR3 loop: CASSFRGESEQFF. The CDR3 DNA sequence: TGTGCCAGCAGCTTTCGGGGTGAGTCTGAGCAGTTCTTC. The chain is built from TRBV5-6 and TRBJ2-1; a weak D match, TRBD2 (5 bases). V lost 2 bases, J lost 9 bases, and 12 bases lay in between. Germline CDR1 reads SGHDT; CDR2 reads YYEEEE. The CDR3 covers 13 residues.

This clone showed up just a few times. The chain recombines TRBV5-1 with TRBJ2-1, with 7 bases that match TRBD2. Trimming cost V 0 bases and J 6 bases; bases outside gene matches: 0. Germline loops: CDR1 SGHRS, CDR2 YFSETQ. The CDR3 spans 13 residues. CDR3 sequence: CASSLGLANEQFF. The CDR3, as DNA: TGCGCCAGCAGCTTGGGACTAGCCAATGAGCAGTTCTTC.

The chain recombines TRBV10-2 with TRBJ1-3; TRBD1 is a possible D gene (6 bases). Germline V gene sequence: CDR1 WSHSY, CDR2 SAAADI. V was trimmed by 7 bases and J by 0 bases, leaving 13 bases between them. CDR3 size: 15 residues. In DNA form, the CDR3 reads TGCGCCAGCAAGGCGACAGGACTCTCTGGAAACACCATATATTTT. Translation gives CASKATGLSGNTIYF.

V gene TRBV2 combines with J gene TRBJ2-3, with 11 positions matching TRBD1. J lost 1 base, V lost 8 bases, and 5 bases had no gene match. CDR3 size: 15 residues. Looked up from germline, CDR1 is SNHLY and CDR2 is FYNNEI. DNA of the CDR3: TGTGCCAGCGGGACAGGGGGAGGCGGCACAGATACGCAGTATTTT. Translating it yields CASGTGGGGTDTQYF.

The chain carries TRBV19 and TRBJ1-5; the match to TRBD1 covers 10 bases. This CDR3 has 17 residues. V was clipped by 7 bases and J by 2 bases; unmatched bases: 11. Germline CDR1 reads LNHDA; CDR2 reads SQIVND (reference sequence). The CDR3 here is CASTTGQGIFGNQPQHF. CDR3 nucleotide sequence: TGTGCCAGTACCACGGGACAGGGGATTTTCGGCAATCAGCCCCAGCATTTT.

The V call is TRBV5-1, the J call TRBJ1-3, with 10 positions matching TRBD1. The CDR3 contains 17 residues. V was pared by 3 bases and J by 4 bases, with 10 bases of the junction left unmatched. Per germline, CDR1 SGHRS and CDR2 YFSETQ. The CDR3 bases are TGCGCCAGCAGCTCTTCCGGGACAGGGGCAGGCGGAAACACCATATATTTT. Its protein is CASSSSGTGAGGNTIYF.

The chain joins TRBV5-8 to TRBJ1-3; D gene unclear. Between the trimmed V and J ends, which lost 0 bases and 0 bases, there was a span of 13 bases. This CDR3 region has 17 residues. CDR1 and CDR2 from the germline V gene are SGHTS and YDEGEE. The CDR3 nucleotides read TGTGCCAGCAGCTTGGACCTGGCTCCATCCTCTGGAAACACCATATATTTT. It yields the protein CASSLDLAPSSGNTIYF.

The chain links TRBV7-8 to TRBJ2-1; TRBD2 aligns across 8 bases. This CDR3 has 15 residues. Losses at the gene ends were 3 bases for V and 0 bases for J; bases not matched to a gene: 1. Germline values: CDR1 SGHVS, CDR2 FQNEAQ. The CDR3 sequence: CASSLSGSSYNEQFF. The DNA of the CDR3 is TGTGCCAGCAGCTTGAGCGGGAGCTCCTACAATGAGCAGTTCTTC.

The gene calls are TRBV5-4 and TRBJ2-5; TRBD2 aligns across 9 bases. Germline values: CDR1 SGHNT, CDR2 YYREEE (reference sequence). V lost 4 bases, J lost 0 bases, and 4 bases stayed unmatched. CDR3 size: 15 residues. The CDR3 loop is CASSSQRGDQETQYF. CDR3 nucleotide sequence: TGTGCCAGCAGCAGTCAGCGGGGGGACCAAGAGACCCAGTACTTC.

V gene TRBV7-9 combines with J gene TRBJ1-6; D is unclear. Trimming stripped 5 bases from V and 10 bases from J, with 12 bases between. The CDR3 spans 13 residues. Germline CDR1 and CDR2: SEHNR and FQNEAQ (reference sequence). This CDR3 reads CASSPSYRSPLHF. The DNA of the CDR3 is TGTGCCAGCAGCCCATCTTATCGGTCACCCCTCCACTTT.

The chain employs TRBV5-1 and TRBJ2-2, with 7 positions matching TRBD2. The CDR3 totals 16 residues. Germline V gene sequence: CDR1 SGHRS, CDR2 YFSETQ. V was clipped by 0 bases and J by 3 bases; unmatched bases: 5. As DNA, the CDR3 is TGCGCCAGCAGCTTGGAAGTAGGGAGGGACACCGGGGAGCTGTTTTTT. The encoded protein is CASSLEVGRDTGELFF.

This clone came up a few times. The chain couples TRBV11-2 to TRBJ1-2; D is perhaps TRBD1 (6 bases). The CDR3 is made up of 15 amino acids. The germline CDR1 and CDR2 sequences are SGHAT and FQNNGV. The V and J ends lost 1 base and 2 bases respectively, with 11 bases between them. CDR3 protein: CASSLVAQGNYGYTF. The CDR3 DNA is TGTGCCAGCAGCTTAGTCGCGCAGGGGAACTATGGCTACACCTTC. The entire variable domain, with the rest obtained from reference TRBV11-2 and TRBJ1-2, is as follows: EAGVAQSPRYKIIEKRQSVAFWCNPISGHATLYWYQQILGQGPKLLIQFQNNGVVDDSQLPKDRFSAERLKGVDSTLKIQPAKLEDSAVYLCASSLVAQGNYGYTFGSGTRLTVV.

This clone was recorded a few times. CDR3 in DNA: TGTGCCAGCAGTTCCCCGGGAAATGAGCAGTTCTTC. Translation gives CASSSPGNEQFF. The chain uses TRBV27 and TRBJ2-1, with TRBD2 as a possible D gene (5 bases). The CDR3 totals 12 residues. V was shortened by 4 bases and J by 7 bases, with 8 bases between the two germline ends. Germline CDR1 MNHEY, CDR2 SMNVEV (reference sequence).

This rearrangement joins TRBV2 to TRBJ1-5; 7 bases agree with TRBD1. Germline CDR1 SNHLY, CDR2 FYNNEI. V gave up 8 bases and J gave up 2 bases; unmatched junction bases: 6. The CDR3 contains 14 residues. The chain's CDR3 is CASLGGRGNQPQHF. DNA of the CDR3: TGTGCCAGCCTAGGGGGCAGGGGCAATCAGCCCCAGCATTTT.

A few counts support this clone. This chain joins TRBV19 and TRBJ1-5, with D hard to call. CDR3 length: 15 amino acids. Germline assignment: CDR1 LNHDA and CDR2 SQIVND (reference sequence). V lost 1 base, J lost 3 bases, and 10 bases lay in between. CDR3 sequence reads: CASSIVGRVNQPQHF. For the CDR3, the DNA is TGTGCCAGTAGTATAGTAGGGAGGGTCAATCAGCCCCAGCATTTT.

This chain links TRBV4-1 with TRBJ1-2, with TRBD1 matching 7 bases. Per germline, CDR1 MGHRA and CDR2 YSYEKL. This CDR3 has 16 amino acids. V trimming: 3 bases; J trimming: 0 bases; junction bases outside the gene matches: 7. The CDR3 DNA follows: TGCGCCAGCAGCCACAGACAGGGCGAAGCTAACTATGGCTACACCTTC. It specifies CASSHRQGEANYGYTF.

The chain employs TRBV14 and TRBJ2-7, with 7 bases fitting TRBD2. Germline CDR1 SGHDN, CDR2 FVKESK. This CDR3 region has 15 residues. The V segment lost 4 bases and the J segment 0 bases; nucleotides outside the gene matches: 6. CDR3 sequence: CASSRGRGSSYEQYF. The DNA of the CDR3 is TGTGCCAGCAGCCGGGGGAGGGGTTCCTCCTACGAGCAGTACTTC.

The V and J genes are TRBV28 and TRBJ1-1, with 8 bases that match TRBD1. The V segment lost 7 bases and the J segment 4 bases; nucleotides outside the gene matches: 17. CDR1 is MDHEN and CDR2 is SYDVKM in the germline V gene. The CDR3 loop spans 17 amino acids. CDR3 amino acids: CASTDVRGQGKGTEAFF. CDR3 DNA: TGTGCCAGCACCGACGTCCGTGGACAGGGCAAGGGCACTGAAGCTTTCTTT.

This chain joins TRBV5-4 and TRBJ2-2, with D possibly matching TRBD1 (6 bases). Germline V gives CDR1 SGHNT, CDR2 YYREEE (reference sequence). The CDR3 consists of 16 residues. Trimming removed 1 base at V and 5 bases at J, with 15 bases between. CDR3 sequence: CASSLIGTPITGELFF. CDR3 coding DNA: TGTGCCAGCAGCTTGATTGGGACACCAATAACCGGGGAGCTGTTTTTT.

This clone was seen just once. The chain couples TRBV9 to TRBJ1-1; 12 bases are shared with TRBD1. CDR3 length: 15 residues. V lost 3 bases to trimming and J lost 7 bases; unmatched junction nucleotides: 7. From germline, CDR1 is SGDLS and CDR2 YYNGEE. The CDR3 is CASSGRDRGPLEAFF. The CDR3 DNA is TGTGCCAGCAGCGGCCGGGACAGGGGGCCCCTTGAAGCTTTCTTT.